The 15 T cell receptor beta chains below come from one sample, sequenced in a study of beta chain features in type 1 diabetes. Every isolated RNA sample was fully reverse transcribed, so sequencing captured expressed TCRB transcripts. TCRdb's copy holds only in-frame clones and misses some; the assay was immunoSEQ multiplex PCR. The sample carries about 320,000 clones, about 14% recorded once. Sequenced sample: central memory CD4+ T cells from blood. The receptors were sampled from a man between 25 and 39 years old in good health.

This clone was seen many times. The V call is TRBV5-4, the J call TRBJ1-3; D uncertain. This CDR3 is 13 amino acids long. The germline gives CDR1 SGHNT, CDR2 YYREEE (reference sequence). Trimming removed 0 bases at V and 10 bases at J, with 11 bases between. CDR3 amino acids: CASSLGGERTIYF. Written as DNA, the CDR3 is TGTGCCAGCAGCTTGGGTGGTGAACGGACCATATATTTT.

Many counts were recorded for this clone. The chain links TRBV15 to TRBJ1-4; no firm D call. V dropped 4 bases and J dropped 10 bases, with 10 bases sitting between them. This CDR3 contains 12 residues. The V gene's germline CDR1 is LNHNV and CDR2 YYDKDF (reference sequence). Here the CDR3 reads CATSTPTGKLFF. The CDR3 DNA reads TGTGCCACCAGCACCCCTACTGGAAAACTGTTTTTT.

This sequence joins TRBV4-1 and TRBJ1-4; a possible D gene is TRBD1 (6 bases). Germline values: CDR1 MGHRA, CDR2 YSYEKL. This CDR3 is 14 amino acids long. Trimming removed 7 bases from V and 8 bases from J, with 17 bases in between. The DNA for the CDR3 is TGCGCCAGCAAAGATTATAGGACAGCAGAAAAACTGTTTTTT. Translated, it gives CASKDYRTAEKLFF.

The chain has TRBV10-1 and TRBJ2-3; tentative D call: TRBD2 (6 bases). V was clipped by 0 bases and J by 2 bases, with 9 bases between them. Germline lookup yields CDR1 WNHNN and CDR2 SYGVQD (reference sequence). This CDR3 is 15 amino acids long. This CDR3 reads CASSESRGLTDTQYF. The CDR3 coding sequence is TGCGCCAGCAGTGAGTCGCGGGGCCTCACAGATACGCAGTATTTT.

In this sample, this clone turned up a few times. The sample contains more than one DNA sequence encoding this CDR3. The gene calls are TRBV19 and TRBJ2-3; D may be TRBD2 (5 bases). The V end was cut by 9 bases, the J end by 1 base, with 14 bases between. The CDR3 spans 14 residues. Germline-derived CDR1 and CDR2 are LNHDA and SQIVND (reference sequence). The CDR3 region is CASSAGSGTDTQYF. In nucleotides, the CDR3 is TGTGCCAGCAGTGCGGGTTCGGGCACAGATACGCAGTATTTT.

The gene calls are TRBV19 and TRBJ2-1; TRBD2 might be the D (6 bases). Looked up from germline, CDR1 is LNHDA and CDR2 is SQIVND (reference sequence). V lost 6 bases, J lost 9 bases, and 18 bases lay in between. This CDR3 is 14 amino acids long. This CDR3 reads CASSAGLIWGEQFF. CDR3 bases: TGTGCCAGTAGCGCGGGGTTAATATGGGGTGAGCAGTTCTTC. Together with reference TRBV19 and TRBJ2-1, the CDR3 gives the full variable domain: DGGITQSPKYLFRKEGQNVTLSCEQNLNHDAMYWYRQDPGQGLRLIYYSQIVNDFQKGDIAEGYSVSREKKESFPLTVTSAQKNPTAFYLCASSAGLIWGEQFFGPGTRLTVL.

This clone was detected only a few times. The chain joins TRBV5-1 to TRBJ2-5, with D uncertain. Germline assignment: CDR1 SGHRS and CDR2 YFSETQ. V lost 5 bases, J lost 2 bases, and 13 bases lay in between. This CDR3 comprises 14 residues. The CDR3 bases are TGCGCCAGCAGTCCGCCACCTGAGCAAGAGACCCAGTACTTC. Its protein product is CASSPPPEQETQYF.

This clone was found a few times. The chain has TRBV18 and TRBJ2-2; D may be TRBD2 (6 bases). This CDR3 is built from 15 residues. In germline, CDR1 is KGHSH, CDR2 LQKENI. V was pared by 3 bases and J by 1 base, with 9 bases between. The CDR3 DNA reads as TGTGCCAGCTCACCGCGAGCGGGGAACACCGGGGAGCTGTTTTTT. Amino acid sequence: CASSPRAGNTGELFF.

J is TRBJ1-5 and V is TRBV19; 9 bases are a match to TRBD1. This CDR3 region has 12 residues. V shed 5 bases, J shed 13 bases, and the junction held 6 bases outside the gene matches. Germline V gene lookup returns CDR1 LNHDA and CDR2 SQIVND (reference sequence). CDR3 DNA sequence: TGTGCCAGTAGTTTAGGACAGGGGATACAGCATTTT. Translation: CASSLGQGIQHF.

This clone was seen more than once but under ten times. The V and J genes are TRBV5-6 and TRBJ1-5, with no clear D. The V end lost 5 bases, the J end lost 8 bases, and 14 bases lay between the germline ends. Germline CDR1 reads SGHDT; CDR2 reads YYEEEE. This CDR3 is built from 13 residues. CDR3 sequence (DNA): TGTGCCAGCAGTGCACAGTACGGGGAGCCCCAGCATTTT. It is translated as CASSAQYGEPQHF. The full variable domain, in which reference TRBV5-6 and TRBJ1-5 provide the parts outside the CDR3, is DAGVTQSPTHLIKTRGQQVTLRCSPKSGHDTVSWYQQALGQGPQFIFQYYEEEERQRGNFPDRFSGHQFPNYSSELNVNALLLGDSALYLCASSAQYGEPQHFGDGTRLSIL.

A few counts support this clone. The CDR3 here is CASSSGGLAGYTQYF. In nucleotides, the CDR3 is TGTGCCAGCAGCTCCGGAGGTCTAGCGGGGTATACGCAGTATTTT. The chain uses TRBV11-2 and TRBJ2-3, with 9 nucleotides matching TRBD2. Germline values: CDR1 SGHAT, CDR2 FQNNGV. Trimming cost V 4 bases and J 7 bases; bases outside gene matches: 9. The CDR3 spans 15 residues.

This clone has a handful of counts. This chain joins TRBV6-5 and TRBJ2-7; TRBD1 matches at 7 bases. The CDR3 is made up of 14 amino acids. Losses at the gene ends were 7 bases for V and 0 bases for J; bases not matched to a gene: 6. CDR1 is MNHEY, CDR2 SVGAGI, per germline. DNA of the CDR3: TGTGCCAGCACCAGGGGGACCCTCTCCTACGAGCAGTACTTC. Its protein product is CASTRGTLSYEQYF.

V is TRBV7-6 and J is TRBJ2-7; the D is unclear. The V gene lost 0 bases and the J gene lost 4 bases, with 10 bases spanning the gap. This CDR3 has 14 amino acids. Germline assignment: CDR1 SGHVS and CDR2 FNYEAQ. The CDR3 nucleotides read TGTGCCAGCAGCTTAGCGGGCAGTTCTTACGAGCAGTACGTC. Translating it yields CASSLAGSSYEQYV.

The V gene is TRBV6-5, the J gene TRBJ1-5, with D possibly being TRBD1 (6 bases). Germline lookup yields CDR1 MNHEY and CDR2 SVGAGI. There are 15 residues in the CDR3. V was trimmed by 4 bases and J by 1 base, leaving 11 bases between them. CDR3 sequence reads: CASSFSQGSNQPQHF. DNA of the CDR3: TGTGCCAGCAGTTTTAGTCAGGGGAGCAATCAGCCCCAGCATTTT.

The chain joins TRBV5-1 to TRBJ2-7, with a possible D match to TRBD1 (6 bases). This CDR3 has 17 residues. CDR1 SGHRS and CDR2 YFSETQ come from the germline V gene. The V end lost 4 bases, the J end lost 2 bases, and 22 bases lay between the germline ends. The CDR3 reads CASSPTYGTRVPYEQYF. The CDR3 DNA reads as TGCGCCAGCAGCCCTACCTACGGGACAAGAGTTCCCTACGAGCAGTACTTC.